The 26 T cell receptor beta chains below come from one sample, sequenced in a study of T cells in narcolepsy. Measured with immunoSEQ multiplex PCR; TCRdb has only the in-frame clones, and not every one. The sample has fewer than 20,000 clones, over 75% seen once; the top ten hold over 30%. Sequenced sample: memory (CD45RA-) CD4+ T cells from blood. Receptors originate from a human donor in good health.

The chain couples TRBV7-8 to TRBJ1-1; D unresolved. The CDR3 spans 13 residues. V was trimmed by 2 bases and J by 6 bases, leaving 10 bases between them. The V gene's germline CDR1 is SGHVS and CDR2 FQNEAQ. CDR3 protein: CASSLLSRAEAFF. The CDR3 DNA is TGTGCCAGCAGCTTATTAAGTCGTGCTGAAGCTTTCTTT.

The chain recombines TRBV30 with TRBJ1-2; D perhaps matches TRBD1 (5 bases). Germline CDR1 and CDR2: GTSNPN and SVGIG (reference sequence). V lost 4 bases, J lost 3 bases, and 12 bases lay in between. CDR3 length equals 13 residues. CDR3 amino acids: CAWTSGRDYGYTF. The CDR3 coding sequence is TGTGCCTGGACCTCGGGACGGGACTATGGCTACACCTTC.

In DNA, the CDR3 is TGTGCCAGCAGTGAGTCCGGGCAGAAAGAGACCCAGTACTTC. Its translation is CASSESGQKETQYF. V is TRBV25-1 and J is TRBJ2-5, with D uncertain. CDR1 is MGHDK, CDR2 SYGVNS, per germline. CDR3 length equals 14 residues. The ends were cut back, 3 bases at V and 3 bases at J, with 11 bases in the middle.

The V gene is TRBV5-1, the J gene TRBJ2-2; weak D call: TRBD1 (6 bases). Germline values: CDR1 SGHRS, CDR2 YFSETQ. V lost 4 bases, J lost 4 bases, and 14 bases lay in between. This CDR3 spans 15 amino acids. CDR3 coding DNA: TGCGCCAGCAGCCTATACGGGACATCCACCGGGGAGCTGTTTTTT. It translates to CASSLYGTSTGELFF.

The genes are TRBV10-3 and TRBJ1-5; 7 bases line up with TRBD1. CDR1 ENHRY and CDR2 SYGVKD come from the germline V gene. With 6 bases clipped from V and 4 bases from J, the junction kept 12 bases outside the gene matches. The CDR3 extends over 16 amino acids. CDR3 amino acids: CAISDQQGWGNQPQHF. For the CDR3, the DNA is TGTGCCATCAGCGACCAACAGGGGTGGGGGAATCAGCCCCAGCATTTT.

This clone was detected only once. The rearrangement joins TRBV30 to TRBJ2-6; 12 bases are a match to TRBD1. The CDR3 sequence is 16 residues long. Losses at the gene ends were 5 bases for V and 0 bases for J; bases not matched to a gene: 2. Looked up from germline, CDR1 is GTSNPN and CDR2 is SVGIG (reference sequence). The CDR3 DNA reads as TGTGCCTGGGGGACAGGGGGCTCCTCTGGGGCCAACGTCCTGACTTTC. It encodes CAWGTGGSSGANVLTF.

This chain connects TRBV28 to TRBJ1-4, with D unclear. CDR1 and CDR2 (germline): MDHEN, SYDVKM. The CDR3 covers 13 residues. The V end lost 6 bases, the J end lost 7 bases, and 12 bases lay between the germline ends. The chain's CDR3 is CASRPDGLEKLFF. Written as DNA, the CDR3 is TGTGCCAGCAGACCCGACGGACTTGAAAAACTGTTTTTT.

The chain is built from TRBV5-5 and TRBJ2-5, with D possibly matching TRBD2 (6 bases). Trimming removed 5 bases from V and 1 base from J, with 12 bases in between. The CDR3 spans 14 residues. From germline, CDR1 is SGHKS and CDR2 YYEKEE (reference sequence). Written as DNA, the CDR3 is TGTGCCAGCAGACATGGGGGGATCCAAGAGACCCAGTACTTC. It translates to CASRHGGIQETQYF. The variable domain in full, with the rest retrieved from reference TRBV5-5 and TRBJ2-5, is DAGVTQSPTHLIKTRGQQVTLRCSPISGHKSVSWYQQVLGQGPQFIFQYYEKEERGRGNFPDRFSARQFPNYSSELNVNALLLGDSALYLCASRHGGIQETQYFGPGTRLLVL.

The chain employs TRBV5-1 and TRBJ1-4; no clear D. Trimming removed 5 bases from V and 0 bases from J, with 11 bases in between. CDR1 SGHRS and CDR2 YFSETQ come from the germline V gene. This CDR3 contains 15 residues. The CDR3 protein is CASRQSPSTNEKLFF. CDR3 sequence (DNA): TGCGCCAGCAGACAATCACCGTCAACTAATGAAAAACTGTTTTTT.

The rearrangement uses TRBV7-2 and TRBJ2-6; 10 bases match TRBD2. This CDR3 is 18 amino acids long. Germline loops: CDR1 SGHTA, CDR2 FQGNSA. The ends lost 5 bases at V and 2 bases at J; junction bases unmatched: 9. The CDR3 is CASSPTLAGVPGANVLTF. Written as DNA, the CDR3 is TGTGCCAGCAGCCCGACTCTAGCGGGGGTTCCTGGGGCCAACGTCCTGACTTTC.

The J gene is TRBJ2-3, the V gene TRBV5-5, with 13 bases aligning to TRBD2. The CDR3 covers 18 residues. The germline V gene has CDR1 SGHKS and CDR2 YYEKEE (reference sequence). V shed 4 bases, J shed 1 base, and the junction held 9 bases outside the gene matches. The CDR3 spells CASSIRTSGSMGTDTQYF. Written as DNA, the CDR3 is TGTGCCAGCAGCATTAGGACTAGCGGGAGCATGGGCACAGATACGCAGTATTTT.

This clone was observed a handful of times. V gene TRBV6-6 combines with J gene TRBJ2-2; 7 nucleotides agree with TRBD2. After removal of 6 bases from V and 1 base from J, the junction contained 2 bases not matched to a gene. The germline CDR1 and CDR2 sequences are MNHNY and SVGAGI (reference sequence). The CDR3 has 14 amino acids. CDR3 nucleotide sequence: TGTGCCAGCAGGGCTAGCGGGAACACCGGGGAGCTGTTTTTT. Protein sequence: CASRASGNTGELFF.

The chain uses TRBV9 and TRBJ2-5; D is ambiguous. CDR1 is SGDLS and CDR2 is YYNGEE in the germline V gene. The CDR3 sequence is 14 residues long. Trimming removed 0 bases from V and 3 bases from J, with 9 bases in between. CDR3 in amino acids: CASSVGVHKETQYF. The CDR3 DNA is TGTGCCAGCAGCGTAGGTGTCCATAAAGAGACCCAGTACTTC.

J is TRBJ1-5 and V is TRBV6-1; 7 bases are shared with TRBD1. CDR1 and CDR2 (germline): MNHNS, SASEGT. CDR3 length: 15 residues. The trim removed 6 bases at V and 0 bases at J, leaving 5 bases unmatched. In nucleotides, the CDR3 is TGTGCCAGCAGACGAGGGACAGCTAGCAATCAGCCCCAGCATTTT. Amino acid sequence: CASRRGTASNQPQHF.

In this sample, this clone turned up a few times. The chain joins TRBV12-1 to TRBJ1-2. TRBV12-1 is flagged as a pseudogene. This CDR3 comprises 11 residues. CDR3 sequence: CASSFRGGYTF. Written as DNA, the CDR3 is TGTGCCAGCAGCTTCCGGGGAGGCTACACCTTC.

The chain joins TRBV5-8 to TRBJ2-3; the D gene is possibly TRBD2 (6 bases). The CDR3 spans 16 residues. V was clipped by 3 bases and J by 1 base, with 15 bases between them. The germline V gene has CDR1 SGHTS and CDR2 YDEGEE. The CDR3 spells CASSSVGLAGTDTQYF. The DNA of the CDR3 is TGTGCCAGCAGCTCGGTGGGTTTAGCGGGCACAGATACGCAGTATTTT.

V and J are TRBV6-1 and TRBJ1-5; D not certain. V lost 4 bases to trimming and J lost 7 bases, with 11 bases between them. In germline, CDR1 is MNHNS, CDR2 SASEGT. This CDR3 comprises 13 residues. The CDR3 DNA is TGTGCCAGCAGTGTTAGGGTGGACCAGCCCCAGCATTTT. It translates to CASSVRVDQPQHF.

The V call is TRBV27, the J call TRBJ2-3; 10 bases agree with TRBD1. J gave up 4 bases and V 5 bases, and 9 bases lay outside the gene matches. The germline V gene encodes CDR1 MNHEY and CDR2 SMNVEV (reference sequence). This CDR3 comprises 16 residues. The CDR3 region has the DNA TGTGCCAGCAGTCCCGGGACAGGGGTTAATGCAGATACGCAGTATTTT. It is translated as CASSPGTGVNADTQYF.

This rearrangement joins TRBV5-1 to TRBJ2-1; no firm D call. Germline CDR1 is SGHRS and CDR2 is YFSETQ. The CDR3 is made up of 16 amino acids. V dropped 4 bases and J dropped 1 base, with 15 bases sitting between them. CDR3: CASSMVGKASYNEQFF. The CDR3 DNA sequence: TGCGCCAGCAGCATGGTAGGGAAAGCGTCCTACAATGAGCAGTTCTTC.

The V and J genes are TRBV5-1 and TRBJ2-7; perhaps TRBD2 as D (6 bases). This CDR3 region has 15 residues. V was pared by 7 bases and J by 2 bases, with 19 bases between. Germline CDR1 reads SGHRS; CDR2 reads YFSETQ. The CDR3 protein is CASSRPRPGAYEQYF. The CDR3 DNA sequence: TGCGCCAGCTCGCGTCCTCGGCCGGGGGCCTACGAGCAGTACTTC.

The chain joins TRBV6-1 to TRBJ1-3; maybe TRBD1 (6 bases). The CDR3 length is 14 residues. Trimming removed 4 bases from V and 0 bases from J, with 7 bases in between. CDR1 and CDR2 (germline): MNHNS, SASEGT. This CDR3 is CASSGDTSGNTIYF. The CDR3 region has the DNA TGTGCCAGCAGTGGGGACACCTCTGGAAACACCATATATTTT.

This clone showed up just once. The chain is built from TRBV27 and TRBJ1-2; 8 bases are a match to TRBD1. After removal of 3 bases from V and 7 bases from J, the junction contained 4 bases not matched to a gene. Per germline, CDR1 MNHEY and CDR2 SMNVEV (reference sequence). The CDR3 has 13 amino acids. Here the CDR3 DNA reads TGTGCCAGCAGTTTTCAAACAGGGGGTGGCTACACCTTC. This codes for CASSFQTGGGYTF.

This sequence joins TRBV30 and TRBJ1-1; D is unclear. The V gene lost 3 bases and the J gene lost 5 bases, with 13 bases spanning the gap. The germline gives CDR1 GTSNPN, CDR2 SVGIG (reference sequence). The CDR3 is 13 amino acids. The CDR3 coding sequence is TGTGCCTGGAGGATTGGACTTGGGACTGAAGCTTTCTTT. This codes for CAWRIGLGTEAFF.

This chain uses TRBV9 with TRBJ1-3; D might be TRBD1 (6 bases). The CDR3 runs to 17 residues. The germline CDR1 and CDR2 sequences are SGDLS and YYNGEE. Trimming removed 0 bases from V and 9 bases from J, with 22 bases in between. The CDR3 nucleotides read TGTGCCAGCAGCGTAGTGACAGGCCCCCCTGGCGACCCCACCATATATTTT. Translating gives CASSVVTGPPGDPTIYF.

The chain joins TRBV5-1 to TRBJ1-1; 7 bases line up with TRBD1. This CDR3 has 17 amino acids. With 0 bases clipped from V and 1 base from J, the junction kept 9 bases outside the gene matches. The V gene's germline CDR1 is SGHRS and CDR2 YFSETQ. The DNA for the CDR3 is TGCGCCAGCAGCTTGGGGACAGGTCCTGTAGCGAACACTGAAGCTTTCTTT. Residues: CASSLGTGPVANTEAFF. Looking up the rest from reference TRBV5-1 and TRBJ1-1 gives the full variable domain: KAGVTQTPRYLIKTRGQQVTLSCSPISGHRSVSWYQQTPGQGLQFLFEYFSETQRNKGNFPGRFSGRQFSNSRSEMNVSTLELGDSALYLCASSLGTGPVANTEAFFGQGTRLTVV.

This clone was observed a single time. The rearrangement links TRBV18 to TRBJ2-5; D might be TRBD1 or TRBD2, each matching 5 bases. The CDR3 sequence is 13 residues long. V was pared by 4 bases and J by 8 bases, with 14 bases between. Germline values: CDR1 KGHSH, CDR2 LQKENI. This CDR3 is CASSQKRRDTQYF. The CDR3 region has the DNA TGTGCCAGCTCACAAAAGAGAAGGGACACCCAGTACTTC.